This T cell receptor (beta chain) was found in a study of OX40 agonist ivuxolimab in advanced cancers. Study conclusions and caveats: Individuals who were partial responders at 0.1-3.0 mg/kg had clonal expansion that ranked among the lowest. Fewer expanded clones were found on average in CD4+ than in CD8+ T cells.

In regard to this clone: Its antigen remains unidentified.

Measured with immunoSEQ multiplex PCR; TCRdb has only the in-frame clones, and not every one. Here the sample spans more than 20,000 clones, around 80% being singletons. Germline values: CDR1 SGHAT, CDR2 FQDESV (reference sequence). The V gene lost 1 base and the J gene lost 0 bases, with 1 base spanning the gap. There are 12 residues in the CDR3. The TCR was taken from an adult with an advanced solid tumor such as melanoma, head and neck, liver or kidney cancer. The starting material was CD4+ or CD8+ T cells sorted from blood, obtained in a trial of the OX40 agonist ivuxolimab. The V and J genes are TRBV11-1 and TRBJ2-7; the D is unclear. CDR3 region: CASSLVSYEQYF. CDR3 bases: TGTGCCAGCAGCTTAGTCTCCTACGAGCAGTACTTC.